Here is one T cell receptor (beta chain) with its context. Authors' analysis steps: It was from reference gene primer amplification that nucleated cell counts were estimated. Libraries were prepared by immunoSEQ multiplex PCR; TCRdb keeps only in-frame clonotypes and omits some of them. V, J and clone size are those of that table, while D and trimming were read from the DNA. The sample shows around 100,000 clones, about three quarters of them seen only once. Germline-derived CDR1 and CDR2 are SEHNR and FQNEAQ (reference sequence). The CDR3 is 11 residues long. Trimming removed 4 bases from V and 11 bases from J, with 10 bases in between. These data are taken from a study of blood T cell repertoires in COVID-19.

Sequenced material: peripheral blood. J is TRBJ2-3 and V is TRBV7-9; a possible D gene is TRBD2 (6 bases). The receptor comes from a man older than 75 with acute or convalescent COVID-19. In DNA, the CDR3 is TGTGCCAGCAGCTCGGGGGAAAGGCAGTATTTT. This translates into CASSSGERQYF.